Listed below are T cell receptor beta chains from one sample, sequenced in a study of blood T cell repertoires in COVID-19. The repertoire was sequenced with immunoSEQ multiplex PCR; TCRdb's copy has only in-frame clones and lacks some. The sample has approximately 430,000 clones; 86% are singletons. The sample comprised peripheral blood. The receptors here all came from a woman younger than 45 with active or convalescent COVID-19. The CDR3 runs from the conserved cysteine through the conserved F or W. Each record gives: clone size, J gene, D gene, V gene, CDR3 protein, CDR3 DNA. D genes are given only for firm matches. Part of the rows lack a size; the others show once, few, many or a class for expanded clones.

clone size: .; J gene: TRBJ2-7; D gene: .; V gene: TRBV21-1; CDR3 protein: CASRRTYEQYF; CDR3 DNA: TGTGCTTCCCGGAGGACCTACGAGCAGTACTTC
clone size: .; J gene: TRBJ2-1; D gene: TRBD2; V gene: TRBV11-1; CDR3 protein: CASSLGTSGDQFF; CDR3 DNA: TGTGCCAGCAGCCTAGGGACTAGCGGGGACCAGTTCTTC
clone size: .; J gene: TRBJ2-5; D gene: TRBD1; V gene: TRBV14; CDR3 protein: CASNRGQGRQETQYF; CDR3 DNA: TGTGCCAGCAACCGAGGACAGGGAAGGCAGGAGACCCAGTACTTC
clone size: .; J gene: TRBJ1-2; D gene: TRBD1; V gene: TRBV5-1; CDR3 protein: CASSLAGTGKGYTF; CDR3 DNA: TGCGCCAGCAGCTTGGCCGGGACAGGGAAAGGCTACACCTTC
clone size: once; J gene: TRBJ2-3; D gene: TRBD2; V gene: TRBV5-1; CDR3 protein: CASSPLTSGGPTDTQYF; CDR3 DNA: TGCGCCAGCAGCCCGTTGACTAGCGGGGGACCCACAGATACGCAGTATTTT
clone size: few; J gene: TRBJ1-4; D gene: .; V gene: TRBV18; CDR3 protein: CASSPMGSNEKLFF; CDR3 DNA: TGTGCCAGCTCACCAATGGGCAGTAATGAAAAACTGTTTTTT
clone size: .; J gene: TRBJ2-7; D gene: TRBD1; V gene: TRBV27; CDR3 protein: CASSSGTVPFYEQYF; CDR3 DNA: TGTGCCAGCAGTTCCGGGACAGTGCCTTTTTACGAGCAGTACTTC
clone size: .; J gene: TRBJ2-1; D gene: .; V gene: TRBV11-2; CDR3 protein: CASSFEGVAYNEQFF; CDR3 DNA: TGTGCCAGCAGCTTTGAGGGAGTCGCCTACAATGAGCAGTTCTTC
clone size: .; J gene: TRBJ1-1; D gene: .; V gene: TRBV5-1; CDR3 protein: CASSLTGQNTEAFF; CDR3 DNA: TGCGCCAGCAGCTTAACGGGACAAAACACTGAAGCTTTCTTT
clone size: .; J gene: TRBJ2-7; D gene: .; V gene: TRBV3-1/TRBV3-2; CDR3 protein: CASSQTATYEQYF; CDR3 DNA: TGTGCCAGCAGCCAGACAGCTACCTACGAGCAGTACTTC
clone size: .; J gene: TRBJ1-1; D gene: .; V gene: TRBV5-1; CDR3 protein: CASNQGYSNTEAFF; CDR3 DNA: TGCGCCAGCAACCAGGGATACTCGAACACTGAAGCTTTCTTT
clone size: .; J gene: TRBJ2-5; D gene: TRBD1; V gene: TRBV10-1; CDR3 protein: CASSESPNVRGRETQYF; CDR3 DNA: TGCGCCAGCAGTGAGTCCCCTAACGTCAGGGGGCGAGAGACCCAGTACTTC
clone size: .; J gene: TRBJ2-3; D gene: TRBD2; V gene: TRBV5-1; CDR3 protein: CASSSGLAGTDTQYF; CDR3 DNA: TGCGCCAGCAGCTCGGGACTAGCGGGCACAGATACGCAGTATTTT
clone size: .; J gene: TRBJ2-1; D gene: .; V gene: TRBV29-1; CDR3 protein: CSDYTGTYNEQFF; CDR3 DNA: TGCAGCGACTACACAGGGACCTACAATGAGCAGTTCTTC
clone size: .; J gene: TRBJ2-7; D gene: TRBD1; V gene: TRBV5-6; CDR3 protein: CASSLPGTGSYEQYF; CDR3 DNA: TGTGCCAGCAGCTTGCCTGGGACAGGGTCCTACGAGCAGTACTTC
clone size: .; J gene: TRBJ2-3; D gene: TRBD2; V gene: TRBV11-3; CDR3 protein: CASSDRTSGDTDTQYF; CDR3 DNA: TGTGCCAGCAGCGACCGGACTAGCGGGGACACAGATACGCAGTATTTT
clone size: .; J gene: TRBJ1-1; D gene: TRBD1; V gene: TRBV6-2/TRBV6-3; CDR3 protein: CASSWGQGAAFF; CDR3 DNA: TGTGCCAGCAGTTGGGGACAGGGTGCGGCTTTCTTT
clone size: .; J gene: TRBJ2-1; D gene: TRBD1; V gene: TRBV3-1/TRBV3-2; CDR3 protein: CASSLRTGGWFF; CDR3 DNA: TGTGCCAGCAGCCTACGGACAGGGGGGTGGTTCTTC
clone size: .; J gene: TRBJ2-7; D gene: .; V gene: TRBV5-4; CDR3 protein: CASSSIGQRGYEQYF; CDR3 DNA: TGTGCCAGCAGCTCAATCGGACAGAGGGGATACGAGCAGTACTTC
clone size: .; J gene: TRBJ2-2; D gene: TRBD2; V gene: TRBV5-4; CDR3 protein: CASSRRGLAGGSHTGELFF; CDR3 DNA: TGTGCCAGCAGCCGAAGGGGACTAGCGGGAGGATCGCACACCGGGGAGCTGTTTTTT
clone size: .; J gene: TRBJ2-2; D gene: TRBD2; V gene: TRBV3-1/TRBV3-2; CDR3 protein: CASSQKPGLEVNTGELFF; CDR3 DNA: TGTGCCAGCAGCCAAAAACCGGGACTAGAGGTGAACACCGGGGAGCTGTTTTTT
clone size: .; J gene: TRBJ1-5; D gene: .; V gene: TRBV7-2; CDR3 protein: CASSLADLMEPQHF; CDR3 DNA: TGTGCCAGCAGCTTAGCTGACTTGATGGAGCCCCAGCATTTT
clone size: .; J gene: TRBJ1-2; D gene: .; V gene: TRBV3-1/TRBV3-2; CDR3 protein: CASTTLRKGTSNYGYTF; CDR3 DNA: TGTGCCAGCACCACCCTTCGGAAGGGGACTTCAAACTATGGCTACACCTTC
clone size: .; J gene: TRBJ1-1; D gene: .; V gene: TRBV4-1; CDR3 protein: CASSQAWRPMNTEAFF; CDR3 DNA: TGCGCCAGCAGCCAAGCTTGGAGACCTATGAACACTGAAGCTTTCTTT
clone size: .; J gene: TRBJ1-1; D gene: .; V gene: TRBV7-6; CDR3 protein: CASSLEAGQNTEAFF; CDR3 DNA: TGTGCCAGCAGCTTAGAAGCTGGACAGAACACTGAAGCTTTCTTT
clone size: .; J gene: TRBJ1-2; D gene: .; V gene: TRBV6-5; CDR3 protein: CASSNLFRGVEGYTF; CDR3 DNA: TGTGCCAGCAGCAACCTATTCAGGGGTGTAGAAGGCTACACCTTC
clone size: .; J gene: TRBJ2-1; D gene: TRBD2; V gene: TRBV7-9; CDR3 protein: CASSLTSGGYNEQFF; CDR3 DNA: TGTGCCAGCAGCTTGACTAGCGGGGGATACAATGAGCAGTTCTTC